Sequencing of this TCR beta chain was carried out in a study of blood T cell repertoires in COVID-19. For the study at large: T cells, B-cell-depleted T cells, or PBMCs provided the cDNA or gDNA that served as material.

Sequencing used immunoSEQ multiplex PCR; TCRdb keeps in-frame clones, though not all of them. The profile shows 95,000 to 150,000 clones, around four fifths of them singletons. The V end was cut by 5 bases, the J end by 9 bases, with 14 bases between. Per the germline V gene, CDR1 is SGHNT and CDR2 is YENEEA. The CDR3 loop spans 13 amino acids. This receptor was identified in a man aged 55 to 70 with active or convalescent COVID-19. The sequenced sample was peripheral blood. The chain has TRBV11-3 and TRBJ2-1, with D perhaps TRBD1 (6 bases). CDR3 nucleotide sequence: TGTGCCAGCAGCGAAAGGGGGAACAGTGAGCAGTTCTTC. This gives the protein CASSERGNSEQFF.